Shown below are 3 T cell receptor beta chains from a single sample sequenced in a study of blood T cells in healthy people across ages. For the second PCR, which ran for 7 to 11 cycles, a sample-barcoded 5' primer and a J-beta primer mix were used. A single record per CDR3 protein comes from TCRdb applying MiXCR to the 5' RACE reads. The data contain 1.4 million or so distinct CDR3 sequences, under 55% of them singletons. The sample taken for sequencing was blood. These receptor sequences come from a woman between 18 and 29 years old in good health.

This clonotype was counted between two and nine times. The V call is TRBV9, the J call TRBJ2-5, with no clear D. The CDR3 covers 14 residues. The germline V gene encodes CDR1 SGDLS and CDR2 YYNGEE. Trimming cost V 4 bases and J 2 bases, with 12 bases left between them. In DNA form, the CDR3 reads TGTGCCAGCAGCCCGACGGACGGTCAAGAGACCCAGTACTTC. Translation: CASSPTDGQETQYF.

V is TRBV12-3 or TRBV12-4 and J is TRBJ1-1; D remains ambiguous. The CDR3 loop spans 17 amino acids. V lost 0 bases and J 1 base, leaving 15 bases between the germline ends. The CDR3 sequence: CASSLAPAMTENTEAFF. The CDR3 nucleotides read TGTGCCAGCAGTTTAGCACCTGCAATGACGGAGAACACTGAAGCTTTCTTT.

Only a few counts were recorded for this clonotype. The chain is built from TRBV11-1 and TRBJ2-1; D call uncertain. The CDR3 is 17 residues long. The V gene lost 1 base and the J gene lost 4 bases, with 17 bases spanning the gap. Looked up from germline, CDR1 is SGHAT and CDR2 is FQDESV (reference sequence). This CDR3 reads CASSLDSLGRVYNEQFF. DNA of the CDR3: TGTGCCAGCAGCTTAGATTCTCTGGGCCGGGTGTACAATGAGCAGTTCTTC.